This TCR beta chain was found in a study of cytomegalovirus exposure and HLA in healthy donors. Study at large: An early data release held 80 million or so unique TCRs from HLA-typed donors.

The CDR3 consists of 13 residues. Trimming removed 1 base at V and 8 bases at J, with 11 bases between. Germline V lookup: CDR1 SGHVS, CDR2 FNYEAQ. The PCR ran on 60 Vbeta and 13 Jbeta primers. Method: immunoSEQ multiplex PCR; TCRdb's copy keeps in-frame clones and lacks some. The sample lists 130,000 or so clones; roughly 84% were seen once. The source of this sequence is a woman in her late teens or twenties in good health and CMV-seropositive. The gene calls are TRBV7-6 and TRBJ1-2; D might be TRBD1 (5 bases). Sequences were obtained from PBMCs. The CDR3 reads CASSLGDSRGYTF. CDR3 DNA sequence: TGTGCCAGCAGCTTAGGAGACAGTCGCGGCTACACCTTC.